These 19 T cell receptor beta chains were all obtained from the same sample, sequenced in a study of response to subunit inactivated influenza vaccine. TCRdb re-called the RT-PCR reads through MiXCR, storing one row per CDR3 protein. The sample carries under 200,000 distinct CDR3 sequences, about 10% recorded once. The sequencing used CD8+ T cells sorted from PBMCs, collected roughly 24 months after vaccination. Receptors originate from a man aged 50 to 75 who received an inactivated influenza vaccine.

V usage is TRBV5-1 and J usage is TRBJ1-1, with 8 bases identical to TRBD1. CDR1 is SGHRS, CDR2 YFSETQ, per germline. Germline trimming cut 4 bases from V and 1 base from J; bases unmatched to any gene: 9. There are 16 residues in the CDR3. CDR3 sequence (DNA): TGCGCCAGCAGCGCGGACAGGGACGGATGGAACACTGAAGCTTTCTTT. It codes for CASSADRDGWNTEAFF.

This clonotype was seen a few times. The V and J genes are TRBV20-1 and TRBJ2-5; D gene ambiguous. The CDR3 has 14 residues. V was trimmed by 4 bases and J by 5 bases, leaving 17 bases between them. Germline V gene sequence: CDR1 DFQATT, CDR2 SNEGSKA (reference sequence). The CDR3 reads CSATDIVVGETQYF. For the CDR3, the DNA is TGCAGTGCTACCGACATCGTGGTGGGGGAGACCCAGTACTTC.

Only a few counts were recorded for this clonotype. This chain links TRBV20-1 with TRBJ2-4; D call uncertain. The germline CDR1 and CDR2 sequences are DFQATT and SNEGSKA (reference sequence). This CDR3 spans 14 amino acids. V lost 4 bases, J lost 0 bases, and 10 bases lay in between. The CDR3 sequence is CSAITPIAKNIQYF. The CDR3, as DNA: TGCAGTGCTATTACGCCTATAGCCAAAAACATTCAGTACTTC.

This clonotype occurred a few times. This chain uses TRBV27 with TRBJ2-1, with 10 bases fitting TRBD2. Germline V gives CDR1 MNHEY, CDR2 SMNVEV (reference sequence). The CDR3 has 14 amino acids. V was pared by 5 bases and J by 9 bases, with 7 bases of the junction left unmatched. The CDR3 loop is CASSSGGARGEQFF. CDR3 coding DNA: TGTGCCAGCAGTAGCGGGGGGGCCCGGGGTGAGCAGTTCTTC.

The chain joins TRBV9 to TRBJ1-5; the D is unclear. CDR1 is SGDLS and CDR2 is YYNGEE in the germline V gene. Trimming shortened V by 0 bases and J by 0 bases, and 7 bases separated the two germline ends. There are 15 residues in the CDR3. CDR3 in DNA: TGTGCCAGCAGCGTAGGGAGAGGTAGCAATCAGCCCCAGCATTTT. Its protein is CASSVGRGSNQPQHF. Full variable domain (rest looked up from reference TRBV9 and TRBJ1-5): DSGVTQTPKHLITATGQRVTLRCSPRSGDLSVYWYQQSLDQGLQFLIQYYNGEERAKGNILERFSAQQFPDLHSELNLSSLELGDSALYFCASSVGRGSNQPQHFGDGTRLSIL.

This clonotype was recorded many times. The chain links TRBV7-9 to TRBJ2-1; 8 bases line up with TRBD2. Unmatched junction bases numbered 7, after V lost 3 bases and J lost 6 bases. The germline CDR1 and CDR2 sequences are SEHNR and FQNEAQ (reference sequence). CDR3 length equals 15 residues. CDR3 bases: TGTGCCAGCAGCTTCTTCGCGGGAGGAGTCAATGAGCAGTTCTTC. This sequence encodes CASSFFAGGVNEQFF.

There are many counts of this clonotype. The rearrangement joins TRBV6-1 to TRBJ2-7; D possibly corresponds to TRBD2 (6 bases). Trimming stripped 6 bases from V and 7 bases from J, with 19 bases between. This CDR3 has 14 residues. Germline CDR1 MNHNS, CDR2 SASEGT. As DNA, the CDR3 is TGTGCCAGCAGCGGCGGGGCTGGGATTGAAGAGCAGTACTTC. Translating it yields CASSGGAGIEEQYF.

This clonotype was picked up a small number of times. The CDR3 loop reads CASSYDSTGNTIYF. CDR3 sequence (DNA): TGCGCCAGCAGTTATGACAGTACTGGAAACACCATATATTTT. The V call is TRBV5-1, the J call TRBJ1-3; a weak D match, TRBD1 (5 bases). Trimming took 5 bases from V and 2 from J, leaving 11 bases between them. The V gene's germline CDR1 is SGHRS and CDR2 YFSETQ. The CDR3 sequence is 14 residues long.

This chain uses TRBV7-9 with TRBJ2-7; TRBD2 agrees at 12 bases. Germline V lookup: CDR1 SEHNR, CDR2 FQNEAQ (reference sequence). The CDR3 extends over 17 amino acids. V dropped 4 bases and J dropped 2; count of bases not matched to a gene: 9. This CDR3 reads CASSSSLLAGGPYEQYF. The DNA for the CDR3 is TGTGCCAGCAGCTCGTCCCTACTAGCGGGGGGCCCCTACGAGCAGTACTTC.

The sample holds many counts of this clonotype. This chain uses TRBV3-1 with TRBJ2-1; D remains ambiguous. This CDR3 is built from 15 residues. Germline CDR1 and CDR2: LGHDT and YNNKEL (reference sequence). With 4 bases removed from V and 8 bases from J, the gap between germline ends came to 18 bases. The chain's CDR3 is CASSRPRQAVDEQFF. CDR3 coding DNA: TGTGCCAGCAGCCGTCCGAGGCAGGCGGTGGATGAGCAGTTCTTC.

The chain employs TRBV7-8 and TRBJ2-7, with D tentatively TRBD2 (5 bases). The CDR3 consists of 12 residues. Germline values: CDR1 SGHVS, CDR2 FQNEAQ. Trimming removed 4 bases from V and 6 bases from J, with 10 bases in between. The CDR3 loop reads CASSYSAGEQYF. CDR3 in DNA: TGTGCCAGCAGCTATTCTGCGGGCGAGCAGTACTTC.

Written as DNA, the CDR3 is TGTGCCAGCAGCAGCGGGAGGAGTGACAATGAGCAGTTCTTC. It translates to CASSSGRSDNEQFF. This rearrangement joins TRBV27 to TRBJ2-1, with 9 bases aligning to TRBD2. Germline V CDR1 and CDR2: MNHEY, SMNVEV (reference sequence). V lost 6 bases, J lost 5 bases, and 5 bases stayed unmatched. CDR3 length: 14 residues.

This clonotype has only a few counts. The DNA for the CDR3 is TGTGCCAGCAGTTTCGGCGACGAGCAGTACTTC. It translates to CASSFGDEQYF. V is TRBV12-3 or TRBV12-4 and J is TRBJ2-7; D gene uncertain. The V end was cut by 3 bases, the J end by 5 bases, with 5 bases between. This CDR3 has 11 residues.

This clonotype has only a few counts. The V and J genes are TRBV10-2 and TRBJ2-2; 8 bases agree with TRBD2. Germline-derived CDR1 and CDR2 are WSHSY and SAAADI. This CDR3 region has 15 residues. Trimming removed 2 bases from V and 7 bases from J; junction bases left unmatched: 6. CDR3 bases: TGCGCCAGCAGTGAGAGGGTAGCGGGAAGCGGGGAGCTGTTTTTT. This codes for CASSERVAGSGELFF.

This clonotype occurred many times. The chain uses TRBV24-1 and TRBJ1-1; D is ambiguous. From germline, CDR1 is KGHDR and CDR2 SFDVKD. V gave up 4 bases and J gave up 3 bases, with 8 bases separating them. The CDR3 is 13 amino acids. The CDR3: CATSDPDYTEAFF. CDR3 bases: TGTGCCACCAGTGACCCGGACTACACTGAAGCTTTCTTT.

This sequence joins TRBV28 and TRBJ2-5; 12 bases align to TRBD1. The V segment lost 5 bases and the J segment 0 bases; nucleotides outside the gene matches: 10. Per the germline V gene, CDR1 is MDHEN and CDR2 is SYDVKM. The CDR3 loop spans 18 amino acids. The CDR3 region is CASSGTGGAWAYQETQYF. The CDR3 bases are TGTGCCAGCAGTGGGACAGGGGGCGCGTGGGCCTACCAAGAGACCCAGTACTTC.

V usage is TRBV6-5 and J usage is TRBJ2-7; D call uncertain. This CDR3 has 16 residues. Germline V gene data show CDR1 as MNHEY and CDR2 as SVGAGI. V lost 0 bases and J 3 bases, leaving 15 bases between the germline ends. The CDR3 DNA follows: TGTGCCAGCAGTTACTCGCCCAGAAACTACCTCTACGAGCAGTACTTC. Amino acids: CASSYSPRNYLYEQYF.

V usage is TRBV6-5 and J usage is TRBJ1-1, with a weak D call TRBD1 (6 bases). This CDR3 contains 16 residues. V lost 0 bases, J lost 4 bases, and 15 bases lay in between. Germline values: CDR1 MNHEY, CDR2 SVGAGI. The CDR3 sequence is CASSYSEGWGATEAFF. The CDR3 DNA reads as TGTGCCAGCAGTTACTCAGAGGGGTGGGGGGCCACTGAAGCTTTCTTT.

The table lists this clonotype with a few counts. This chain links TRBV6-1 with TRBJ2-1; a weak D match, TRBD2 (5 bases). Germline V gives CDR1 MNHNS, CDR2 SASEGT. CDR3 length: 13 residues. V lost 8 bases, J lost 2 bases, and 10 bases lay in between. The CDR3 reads CASGTGTYNEQFF. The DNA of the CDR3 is TGTGCCAGCGGAACCGGGACCTACAATGAGCAGTTCTTC.